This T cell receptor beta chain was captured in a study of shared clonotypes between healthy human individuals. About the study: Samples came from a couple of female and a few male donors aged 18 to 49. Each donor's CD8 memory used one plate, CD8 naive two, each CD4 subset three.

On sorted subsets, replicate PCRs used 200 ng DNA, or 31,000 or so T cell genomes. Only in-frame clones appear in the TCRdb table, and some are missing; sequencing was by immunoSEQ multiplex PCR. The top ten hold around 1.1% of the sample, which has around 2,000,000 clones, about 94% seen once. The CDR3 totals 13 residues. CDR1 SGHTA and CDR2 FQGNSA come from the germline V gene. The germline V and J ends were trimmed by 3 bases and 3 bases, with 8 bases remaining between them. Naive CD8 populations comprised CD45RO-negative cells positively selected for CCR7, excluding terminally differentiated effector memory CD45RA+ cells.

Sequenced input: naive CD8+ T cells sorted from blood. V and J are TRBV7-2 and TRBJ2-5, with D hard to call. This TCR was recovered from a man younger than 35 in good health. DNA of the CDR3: TGTGCCAGCAGCTTCGGTTGGGAAGAGACCCAGTACTTC. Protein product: CASSFGWEETQYF.